This TCR beta chain was found in a study of blood T cell repertoires in COVID-19. Clones were read by immunoSEQ multiplex PCR, and TCRdb kept only the in-frame ones, dropping some. Of 200,000 to 250,000 clones listed, 85% to 90% are singletons. Looked up from germline, CDR1 is MNHEY and CDR2 is SVGEGT. The J segment lost 9 bases and the V segment lost 5 bases, leaving 10 bases of the junction unmatched. The CDR3 covers 14 residues. The sequence derives from a man aged 45-65 years with acute or convalescent COVID-19. The V call is TRBV6-2 or TRBV6-3, the J call TRBJ2-1; 7 bases map to TRBD1. Sequencing used peripheral blood. CDR3 in DNA: TGTGCCAGCAGTGACGCCCGACAGGGTGGTGAGCAGTTCTTC. Its protein product is CASSDARQGGEQFF.